This paragraph reports one TCR beta chain. Its antigen is unidentified. The sample is drawn from a study of beta chain features in type 1 diabetes. Whole-study results and caveats: There was no resolution here of whether HLA type influences TCRB rearrangement.

CDR3 length: 13 amino acids. Per germline, CDR1 SGHTA and CDR2 FQGNSA. The V gene lost 3 bases and the J gene lost 4 bases, with 8 bases spanning the gap. Expressed TCRB transcripts were sequenced because the entire RNA isolate underwent reverse transcription. Assay: immunoSEQ multiplex PCR; the TCRdb copy retains only in-frame clones and omits some. The sample lists 150,000 to 180,000 clones, around 10% seen once, with roughly 2% in the top ten. Sequencing was performed on central memory CD4+ T cells from blood. This clonotype was obtained from a man younger than 30 in good health. The chain uses TRBV7-2 and TRBJ2-3; D ambiguous. In nucleotides, the CDR3 is TGTGCCAGCAGCTTCATAACGGCAGATACGCAGTATTTT. It encodes CASSFITADTQYF.